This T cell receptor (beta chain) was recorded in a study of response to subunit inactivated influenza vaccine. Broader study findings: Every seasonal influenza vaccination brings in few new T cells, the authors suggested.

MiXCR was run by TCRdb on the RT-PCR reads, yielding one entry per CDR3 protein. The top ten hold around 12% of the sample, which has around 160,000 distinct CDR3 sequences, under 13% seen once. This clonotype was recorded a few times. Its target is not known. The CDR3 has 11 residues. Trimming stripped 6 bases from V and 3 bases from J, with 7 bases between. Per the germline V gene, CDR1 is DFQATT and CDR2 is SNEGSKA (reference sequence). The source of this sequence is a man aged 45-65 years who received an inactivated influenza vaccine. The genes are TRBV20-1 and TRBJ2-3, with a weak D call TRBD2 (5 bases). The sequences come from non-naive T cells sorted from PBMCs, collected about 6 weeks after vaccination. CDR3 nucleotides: TGCAGTGCCGAGGGAACAGATACGCAGTATTTT. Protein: CSAEGTDTQYF.